The next 2 T cell receptor beta chains were all read from a single sample in a study of OX40 agonist ivuxolimab in advanced cancers. Assay used: immunoSEQ multiplex PCR; TCRdb lists only in-frame clones, some missing. Of tens of thousands of clones listed, roughly 86% were seen once; the top ten hold approximately 5%. Specimen: CD4+ or CD8+ T cells sorted from blood, collected in a trial of the OX40 agonist ivuxolimab. Every receptor here comes from an adult with an advanced solid tumor such as melanoma, head and neck, liver or kidney cancer.

The chain links TRBV15 to TRBJ2-5, with D perhaps assigned TRBD1 or TRBD2 (5 bases each). This CDR3 has 14 residues. Looked up from germline, CDR1 is LNHNV and CDR2 is YYDKDF (reference sequence). V was pared by 5 bases and J by 7 bases, with 17 bases between. CDR3 amino acids: CATSAQRDGGTQYF. The CDR3 DNA is TGTGCCACCAGCGCCCAGAGGGATGGGGGGACCCAGTACTTC.

The sample holds one count of this clone. V usage is TRBV2 and J usage is TRBJ2-3; no clear D gene. From germline, CDR1 is SNHLY and CDR2 FYNNEI. The CDR3 runs 11 residues. V lost 4 bases to trimming and J lost 6 bases, with 5 bases between them. CDR3 sequence (DNA): TGTGCCAGCAGTGCTGGGGATACGCAGTATTTT. Its translation is CASSAGDTQYF.